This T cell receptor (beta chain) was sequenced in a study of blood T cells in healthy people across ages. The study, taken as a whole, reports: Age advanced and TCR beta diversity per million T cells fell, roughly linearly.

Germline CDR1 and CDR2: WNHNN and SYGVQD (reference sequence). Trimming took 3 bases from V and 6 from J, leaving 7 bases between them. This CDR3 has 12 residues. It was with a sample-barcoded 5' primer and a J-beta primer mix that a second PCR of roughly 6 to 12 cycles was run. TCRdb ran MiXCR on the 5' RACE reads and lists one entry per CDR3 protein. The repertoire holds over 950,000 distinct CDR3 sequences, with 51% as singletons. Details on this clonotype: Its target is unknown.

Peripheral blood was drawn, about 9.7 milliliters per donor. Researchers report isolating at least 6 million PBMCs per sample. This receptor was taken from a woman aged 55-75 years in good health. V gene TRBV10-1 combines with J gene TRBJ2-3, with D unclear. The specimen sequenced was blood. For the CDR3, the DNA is TGCGCCAGCAGTGAAAGGGCTGATACGCAGTATTTT. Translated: CASSERADTQYF.